Following are 2 T cell receptor beta chains from one sample sequenced in a study of blood T cell repertoires in COVID-19. Clones were read by immunoSEQ multiplex PCR, and TCRdb kept only the in-frame ones, dropping some. The sample consists of 200,000 to 250,000 clones, about nine tenths of them appearing once. The sample consisted of PBMCs or T cells enriched from blood (not recorded which). These receptor sequences come from a woman aged 45-65 years in a cohort exposed to, infected with or recovered from COVID-19 (not recorded which).

The chain uses TRBV24-1 and TRBJ2-3, with D perhaps TRBD1 (6 bases). Between the trimmed V and J ends, which lost 1 base and 1 base, there was a span of 11 bases. The CDR3 runs to 16 residues. The germline V gene has CDR1 KGHDR and CDR2 SFDVKD. The DNA for the CDR3 is TGTGCCACCAGTGATTTTAACAGGGATGGCACAGATACGCAGTATTTT. Translating gives CATSDFNRDGTDTQYF.

The rearrangement joins TRBV3-1 (or the pseudogene TRBV3-2) to TRBJ1-1; no clear D. V lost 0 bases to trimming and J lost 3 bases, with 11 bases between them. Germline values: CDR1 LGHDT, CDR2 YNNKEL (reference sequence). The CDR3 contains 15 residues. CDR3 coding DNA: TGTGCCAGCAGCCAAGATTTGGGGAGGGACACTGAAGCTTTCTTT. The encoded protein is CASSQDLGRDTEAFF.